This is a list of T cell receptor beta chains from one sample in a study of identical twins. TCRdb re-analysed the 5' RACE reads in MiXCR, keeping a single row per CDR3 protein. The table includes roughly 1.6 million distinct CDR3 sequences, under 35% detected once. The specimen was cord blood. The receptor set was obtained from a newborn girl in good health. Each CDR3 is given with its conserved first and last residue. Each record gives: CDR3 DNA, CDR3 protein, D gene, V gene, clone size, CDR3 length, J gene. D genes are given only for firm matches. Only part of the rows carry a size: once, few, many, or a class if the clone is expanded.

cdr3_nt: TGTGCCAGCAGCCCCTCCGACACTCGATACAATGAGCAGTTCTTC; cdr3_aa: CASSPSDTRYNEQFF; d_call: NA; v_call: TRBV14; clone_size: NA; cdr3_length: 15; j_call: TRBJ2-1
cdr3_nt: TGTGCCAGCAGTTCCGTGGGCCGGGACAGGGAAGAGACCCAGTACTTC; cdr3_aa: CASSSVGRDREETQYF; d_call: TRBD1; v_call: TRBV28; clone_size: NA; cdr3_length: 16; j_call: TRBJ2-5
cdr3_nt: TGCAGTGCTAGAGATCCTGCGGGGCTGACCTCTGGAAACACCATATATTTT; cdr3_aa: CSARDPAGLTSGNTIYF; d_call: NA; v_call: TRBV20-1; clone_size: NA; cdr3_length: 17; j_call: TRBJ1-3
cdr3_nt: TGTGCCAGCAGTTATTTTAGCGGGAGAGAGACCCAGTACTTC; cdr3_aa: CASSYFSGRETQYF; d_call: TRBD2; v_call: TRBV6-5; clone_size: few; cdr3_length: 14; j_call: TRBJ2-5
cdr3_nt: TGCAGTGCTAGAGATAGAACAGCCGCTCAGCCCCAGCATTTT; cdr3_aa: CSARDRTAAQPQHF; d_call: NA; v_call: TRBV20-1; clone_size: NA; cdr3_length: 14; j_call: TRBJ1-5
cdr3_nt: TGTGCCAGCAGCTTTAGCGGATACTCCTACAATGAGCAGTTCTTC; cdr3_aa: CASSFSGYSYNEQFF; d_call: NA; v_call: TRBV28; clone_size: NA; cdr3_length: 15; j_call: TRBJ2-1
cdr3_nt: TGCGCCAGCAGCCACCCCCGTTTCGGGACCTACAATGAGCAGTTCTTC; cdr3_aa: CASSHPRFGTYNEQFF; d_call: NA; v_call: TRBV5-1; clone_size: few; cdr3_length: 16; j_call: TRBJ2-1
cdr3_nt: TGCAGTGCTAGTTGGGGACTAGCGGGAGGGAAAGATACGCAGTATTTT; cdr3_aa: CSASWGLAGGKDTQYF; d_call: TRBD2; v_call: TRBV20-1; clone_size: few; cdr3_length: 16; j_call: TRBJ2-3
cdr3_nt: TGCAGCCGCACCCGACAAGTGAGGGGGGTTTCCTACGAGCAGTACTTC; cdr3_aa: CSRTRQVRGVSYEQYF; d_call: NA; v_call: TRBV29-1; clone_size: NA; cdr3_length: 16; j_call: TRBJ2-7
cdr3_nt: TGTGCCAGCAGCTTAAGTGGGCGCCTACCCCAGCAGTACTTC; cdr3_aa: CASSLSGRLPQQYF; d_call: NA; v_call: TRBV7-9; clone_size: NA; cdr3_length: 14; j_call: TRBJ2-7
cdr3_nt: TGCGCCAGCAGCTTGTTCGGACAGGGACGTAAGGACTATGGCTACACCTTC; cdr3_aa: CASSLFGQGRKDYGYTF; d_call: TRBD1; v_call: TRBV5-1; clone_size: NA; cdr3_length: 17; j_call: TRBJ1-2
cdr3_nt: TGTGCCAGCGGAAGGGCCCACCTCACTGAAGCTTTCTTT; cdr3_aa: CASGRAHLTEAFF; d_call: NA; v_call: TRBV6-2/TRBV6-3; clone_size: NA; cdr3_length: 13; j_call: TRBJ1-1
cdr3_nt: TGTGCCAGCAGCTTAGCCCTAGGGACTAGCGGGAGTTACGAGCAGTACTTC; cdr3_aa: CASSLALGTSGSYEQYF; d_call: TRBD2; v_call: TRBV7-2; clone_size: NA; cdr3_length: 17; j_call: TRBJ2-7
cdr3_nt: TGCAGTGCAAGTCCGGGACCACCATCCCACAATGAGCAGTTCTTC; cdr3_aa: CSASPGPPSHNEQFF; d_call: NA; v_call: TRBV20-1; clone_size: few; cdr3_length: 15; j_call: TRBJ2-1
cdr3_nt: TGCAGTGCTAGGGGACAGGCCAACACTGAAGCTTTCTTT; cdr3_aa: CSARGQANTEAFF; d_call: TRBD1; v_call: TRBV20-1; clone_size: NA; cdr3_length: 13; j_call: TRBJ1-1
cdr3_nt: TGTGCCAGCAGCCAAGACATCACTAGCTACAACACCGGGGAGCTGTTTTTT; cdr3_aa: CASSQDITSYNTGELFF; d_call: NA; v_call: TRBV3-1; clone_size: few; cdr3_length: 17; j_call: TRBJ2-2
cdr3_nt: TGTGCCAGCAGCTTAGTTCTCGGCAGCCTCTCTGGAAACACCATATATTTT; cdr3_aa: CASSLVLGSLSGNTIYF; d_call: NA; v_call: TRBV11-2; clone_size: NA; cdr3_length: 17; j_call: TRBJ1-3
cdr3_nt: TGCGCCACTTCTACTCCTGGAAACACCATATATTTT; cdr3_aa: CATSTPGNTIYF; d_call: NA; v_call: TRBV10-2; clone_size: NA; cdr3_length: 12; j_call: TRBJ1-3
cdr3_nt: TGTGCCAGCAGCCCACGGACAGGGGGAAGCACAGATACGCAGTATTTT; cdr3_aa: CASSPRTGGSTDTQYF; d_call: TRBD1; v_call: TRBV7-9; clone_size: few; cdr3_length: 16; j_call: TRBJ2-3
cdr3_nt: TGTAGTGCTCAAGCAAGGGACAGGGGAAAGATCTATGGCTACACCTTC; cdr3_aa: CSAQARDRGKIYGYTF; d_call: TRBD1; v_call: TRBV20-1; clone_size: NA; cdr3_length: 16; j_call: TRBJ1-2
cdr3_nt: TGCGCCAGCAGCCAAGGCCCAGGGAGAAATTCACCCATCCACTTT; cdr3_aa: CASSQGPGRNSPIHF; d_call: NA; v_call: TRBV4-1; clone_size: once; cdr3_length: 15; j_call: TRBJ1-6
cdr3_nt: TGTGCCAGCAGTTACTTAGTCGGGTCCTACAATGAGCAGTACTTC; cdr3_aa: CASSYLVGSYNEQYF; d_call: NA; v_call: TRBV6-5; clone_size: NA; cdr3_length: 15; j_call: TRBJ2-7
cdr3_nt: TGCGCCAGCACCCAGGTTGGGCTGAACACTGAAGCTTTCTTT; cdr3_aa: CASTQVGLNTEAFF; d_call: NA; v_call: TRBV5-1; clone_size: NA; cdr3_length: 14; j_call: TRBJ1-1
cdr3_nt: TGCAGTGCTCAAGGTGATCGCTACGAGCAGTACTTC; cdr3_aa: CSAQGDRYEQYF; d_call: NA; v_call: TRBV20-1; clone_size: NA; cdr3_length: 12; j_call: TRBJ2-7
cdr3_nt: TGCAGTGCTAGGGTGGACAGGTGGTATGGCTACACCTTC; cdr3_aa: CSARVDRWYGYTF; d_call: TRBD1; v_call: TRBV20-1; clone_size: few; cdr3_length: 13; j_call: TRBJ1-2
cdr3_nt: TGTGCCAGCAGCTACGGGACGAACCTCTATGGCTACACCTTC; cdr3_aa: CASSYGTNLYGYTF; d_call: NA; v_call: TRBV3-1; clone_size: few; cdr3_length: 14; j_call: TRBJ1-2
cdr3_nt: TGTGCCGCTTCCTTCCCCGGGGTTTCCTACAATGAGCAGTTCTTC; cdr3_aa: CAASFPGVSYNEQFF; d_call: NA; v_call: TRBV27; clone_size: NA; cdr3_length: 15; j_call: TRBJ2-1
cdr3_nt: TGCAGTGCTAGCTGGCAGAACTCTAACTATGGCTACACCTTC; cdr3_aa: CSASWQNSNYGYTF; d_call: NA; v_call: TRBV20-1; clone_size: NA; cdr3_length: 14; j_call: TRBJ1-2
cdr3_nt: TGCAGCGTTCTAAGGTGGGCTAACACTGAAGCTTTCTTT; cdr3_aa: CSVLRWANTEAFF; d_call: NA; v_call: TRBV29-1; clone_size: few; cdr3_length: 13; j_call: TRBJ1-1
cdr3_nt: TGTGCCAGCAGCGTAGGGAGTAGCGGTCTATACAATGAGCAGTTCTTC; cdr3_aa: CASSVGSSGLYNEQFF; d_call: NA; v_call: TRBV9; clone_size: few; cdr3_length: 16; j_call: TRBJ2-1
cdr3_nt: TGTGCCATCAGTGATCTGGGGGGGGGGAACACTGAAGCTTTCTTT; cdr3_aa: CAISDLGGGNTEAFF; d_call: NA; v_call: TRBV10-3; clone_size: NA; cdr3_length: 15; j_call: TRBJ1-1
cdr3_nt: TGTGCCAGCAGCTTAGAGTGGGACACTGAAGCTTTCTTT; cdr3_aa: CASSLEWDTEAFF; d_call: NA; v_call: TRBV7-9; clone_size: few; cdr3_length: 13; j_call: TRBJ1-1
cdr3_nt: TGTGGAGCCGGGACAGGAAACTCCTACGAGCAGTACTTC; cdr3_aa: CGAGTGNSYEQYF; d_call: TRBD1; v_call: TRBV6-1; clone_size: NA; cdr3_length: 13; j_call: TRBJ2-7
cdr3_nt: TGTGCCAGCATGAGGACAGGGGGAGTCACAGATACGCAGTATTTT; cdr3_aa: CASMRTGGVTDTQYF; d_call: TRBD1; v_call: TRBV18; clone_size: NA; cdr3_length: 15; j_call: TRBJ2-3
cdr3_nt: TGCGCCAGCAGCTTGACACCCATGAACACTGAAGCTTTCTTT; cdr3_aa: CASSLTPMNTEAFF; d_call: NA; v_call: TRBV5-1; clone_size: NA; cdr3_length: 14; j_call: TRBJ1-1
cdr3_nt: TGTGCCAGCAGTTTGTATAGGGCGAATCAGCCCCAGCATTTT; cdr3_aa: CASSLYRANQPQHF; d_call: NA; v_call: TRBV6-1; clone_size: NA; cdr3_length: 14; j_call: TRBJ1-5
cdr3_nt: TGTGCCATCAGCACAGGCGTCGGTCCAGATACGCAGTATTTT; cdr3_aa: CAISTGVGPDTQYF; d_call: NA; v_call: TRBV10-3; clone_size: few; cdr3_length: 14; j_call: TRBJ2-3
cdr3_nt: TGCAGTGCCTTTGATAAAGGGGGCGGCTATGGCTACACCTTC; cdr3_aa: CSAFDKGGGYGYTF; d_call: TRBD1; v_call: TRBV20-1; clone_size: NA; cdr3_length: 14; j_call: TRBJ1-2
cdr3_nt: TGTGCCAGCAGCCTCCAAGGGAAATTGAACACTGAAGCTTTCTTT; cdr3_aa: CASSLQGKLNTEAFF; d_call: NA; v_call: TRBV7-9; clone_size: NA; cdr3_length: 15; j_call: TRBJ1-1
cdr3_nt: TGCAGTGCTAGGGGCGCCTACACCGGGGGGGCTGAAGCTTTCTTT; cdr3_aa: CSARGAYTGGAEAFF; d_call: NA; v_call: TRBV20-1; clone_size: NA; cdr3_length: 15; j_call: TRBJ1-1
cdr3_nt: TGTGCCAGCAGCTACGACCCTAGCAGGAGGTACGAGCAGTACTTC; cdr3_aa: CASSYDPSRRYEQYF; d_call: NA; v_call: TRBV6-5; clone_size: NA; cdr3_length: 15; j_call: TRBJ2-7
cdr3_nt: TGTGCCAGCAGCCAAGGACTAGTCGACCATGAGCAGTTCTTC; cdr3_aa: CASSQGLVDHEQFF; d_call: NA; v_call: TRBV3-1; clone_size: NA; cdr3_length: 14; j_call: TRBJ2-1
cdr3_nt: TGCGCCAGCGGTGATGTAGGACTTTATAGCAATCAGCCCCAGCATTTT; cdr3_aa: CASGDVGLYSNQPQHF; d_call: NA; v_call: TRBV10-2; clone_size: NA; cdr3_length: 16; j_call: TRBJ1-5
cdr3_nt: TGTGAAAAGGACAGGGGAAGTGAGCAGTTCTTC; cdr3_aa: CEKDRGSEQFF; d_call: TRBD1; v_call: TRBV6-4; clone_size: NA; cdr3_length: 11; j_call: TRBJ2-1
cdr3_nt: TGTGCCAGCAGCTTAGCCCGACAGGGAAGGCCCTATAATTCACCCCTCCACTTT; cdr3_aa: CASSLARQGRPYNSPLHF; d_call: TRBD1; v_call: TRBV7-2; clone_size: NA; cdr3_length: 18; j_call: TRBJ1-6